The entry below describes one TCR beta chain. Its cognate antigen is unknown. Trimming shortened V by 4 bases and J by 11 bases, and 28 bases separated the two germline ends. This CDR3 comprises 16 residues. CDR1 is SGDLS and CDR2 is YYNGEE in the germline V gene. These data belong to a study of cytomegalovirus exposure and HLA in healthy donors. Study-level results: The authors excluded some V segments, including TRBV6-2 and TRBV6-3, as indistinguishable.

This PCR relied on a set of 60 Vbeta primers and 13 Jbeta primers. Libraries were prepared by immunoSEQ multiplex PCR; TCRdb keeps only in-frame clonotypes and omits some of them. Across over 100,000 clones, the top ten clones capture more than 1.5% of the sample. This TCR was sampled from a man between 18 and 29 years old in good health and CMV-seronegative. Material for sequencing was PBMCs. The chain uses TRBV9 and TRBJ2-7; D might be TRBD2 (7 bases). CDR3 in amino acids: CASSPTEDRRGGGEYF. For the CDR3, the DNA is TGTGCCAGCAGCCCGACTGAGGACCGTAGGGGGGGAGGAGAGTACTTC.